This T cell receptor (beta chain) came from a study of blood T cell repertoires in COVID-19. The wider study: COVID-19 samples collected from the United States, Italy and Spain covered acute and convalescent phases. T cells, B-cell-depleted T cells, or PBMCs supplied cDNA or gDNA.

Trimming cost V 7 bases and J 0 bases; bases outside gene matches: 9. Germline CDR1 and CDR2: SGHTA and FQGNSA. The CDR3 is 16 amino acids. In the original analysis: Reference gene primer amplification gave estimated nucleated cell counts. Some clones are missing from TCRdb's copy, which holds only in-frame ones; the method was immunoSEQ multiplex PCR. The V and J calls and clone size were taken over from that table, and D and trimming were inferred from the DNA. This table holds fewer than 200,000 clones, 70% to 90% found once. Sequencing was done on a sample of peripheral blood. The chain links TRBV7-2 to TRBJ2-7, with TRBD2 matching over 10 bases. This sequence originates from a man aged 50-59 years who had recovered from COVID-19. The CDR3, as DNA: TGTGCCAGCAACTGGGGTCCTAGCGGGAGCTCCTACGAGCAGTACTTC. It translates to CASNWGPSGSSYEQYF. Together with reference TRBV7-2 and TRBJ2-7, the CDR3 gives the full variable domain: GAGVSQSPSNKVTEKGKDVELRCDPISGHTALYWYRQSLGQGLEFLIYFQGNSAPDKSGLPSDRFSAERTGGSVSTLTIQRTQQEDSAVYLCASNWGPSGSSYEQYFGPGTRLTVT.